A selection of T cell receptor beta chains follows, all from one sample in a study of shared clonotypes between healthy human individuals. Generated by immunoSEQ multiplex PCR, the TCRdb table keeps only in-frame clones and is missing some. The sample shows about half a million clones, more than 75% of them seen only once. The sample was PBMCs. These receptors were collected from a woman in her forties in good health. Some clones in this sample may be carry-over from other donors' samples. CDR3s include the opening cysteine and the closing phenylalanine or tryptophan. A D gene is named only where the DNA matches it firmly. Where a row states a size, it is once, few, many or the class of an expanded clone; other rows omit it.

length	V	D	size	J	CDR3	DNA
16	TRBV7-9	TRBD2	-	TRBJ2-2	CASSFSGLAGAGELFF	TGTGCCAGCAGCTTTTCCGGACTAGCGGGGGCCGGGGAGCTGTTTTTT
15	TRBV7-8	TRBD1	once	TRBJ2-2	CASTLGQSNTGELFF	TGTGCCAGCACCCTGGGACAGTCGAACACCGGGGAGCTGTTTTTT
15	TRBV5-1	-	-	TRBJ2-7	CASSLEPGHIYEQYF	TGCGCCAGCAGCTTGGAGCCGGGACACATCTACGAGCAGTACTTC
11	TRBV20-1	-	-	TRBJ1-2	CSASFPLGYTF	TGCAGTGCTAGTTTTCCCCTCGGCTACACCTTC
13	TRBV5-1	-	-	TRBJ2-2	CASSWSLTGELFF	TGCGCCAGCAGCTGGAGCCTAACCGGGGAGCTGTTTTTT
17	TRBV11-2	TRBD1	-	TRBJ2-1	CASSLVQGALIYNEQFF	TGTGCCAGCAGCTTAGTACAGGGGGCTCTGATATACAATGAGCAGTTCTTC
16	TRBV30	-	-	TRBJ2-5	CAWALDGGAIGETRYF	TGTGCCTGGGCTCTTGATGGAGGAGCTATTGGAGAGACCCGGTACTTC
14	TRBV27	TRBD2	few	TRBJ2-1	CASGGLAHYNEQFF	TGTGCCAGCGGGGGACTAGCACACTACAATGAGCAGTTCTTC
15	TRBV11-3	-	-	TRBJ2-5	CASSEGRQDQETQYF	TGTGCCAGCAGCGAGGGGAGACAGGACCAAGAGACCCAGTACTTC
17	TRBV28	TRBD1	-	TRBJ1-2	CASTKTNRDRDNYGYTF	TGTGCCAGCACCAAAACCAACCGGGACAGGGATAACTATGGCTACACCTTC
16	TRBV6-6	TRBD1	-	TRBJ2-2	CASRRTGAVGTGELFF	TGTGCCAGCAGACGGACAGGGGCGGTTGGCACCGGGGAGCTGTTTTTT
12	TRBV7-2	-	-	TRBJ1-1	CASSPYLGRAFF	TGTGCCAGCAGCCCCTATCTGGGAAGAGCTTTCTTT
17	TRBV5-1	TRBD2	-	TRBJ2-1	CASSKYPTSGSYNEQFF	TGCGCCAGCAGTAAATACCCGACTAGCGGTTCCTACAATGAGCAGTTCTTC
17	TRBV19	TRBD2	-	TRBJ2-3	CASSPGVAGEATDTQYF	TGTGCCAGTAGCCCCGGGGTCGCGGGAGAGGCAACAGATACGCAGTATTTT
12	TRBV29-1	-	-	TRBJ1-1	CSADKDNTEAFF	TGCAGCGCTGATAAGGATAACACTGAAGCTTTCTTT
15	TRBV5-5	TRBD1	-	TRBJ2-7	CASSPRRGQGAEQYF	TGTGCCAGCAGCCCCCGCAGGGGACAGGGGGCCGAGCAGTACTTC
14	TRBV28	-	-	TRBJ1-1	CASSLWGGDTEAFF	TGTGCCAGCAGTTTATGGGGGGGGGACACTGAAGCTTTCTTT
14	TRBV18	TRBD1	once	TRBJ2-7	CASSSGTGDYEQYF	TGTGCCAGCTCAAGCGGGACAGGGGACTACGAGCAGTACTTC
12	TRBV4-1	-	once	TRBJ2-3	CASSQSTDTQYF	TGCGCCAGCAGCCAAAGCACAGATACGCAGTATTTT
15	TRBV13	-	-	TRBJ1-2	CASSTSRSPTYGYTF	TGTGCCAGCAGTACTTCCCGCTCACCGACCTATGGCTACACCTTC
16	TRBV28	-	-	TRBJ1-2	CASSLPGQLSAYGYTF	TGTGCCAGCAGTTTACCCGGACAGCTTTCCGCCTATGGCTACACCTTC
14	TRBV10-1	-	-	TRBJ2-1	CASSGVASYNEQFF	TGCGCCAGCAGTGGTGTAGCGTCCTACAATGAGCAGTTCTTC
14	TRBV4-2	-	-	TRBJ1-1	CASSQRFTNTEAFF	TGTGCCAGCAGCCAAAGATTCACGAACACTGAAGCTTTCTTT
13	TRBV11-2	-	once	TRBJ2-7	CASSLGADYEQYF	TGTGCCAGCAGCTTAGGCGCAGACTACGAGCAGTACTTC
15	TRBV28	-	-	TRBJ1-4	CASSLSGTTNEKLFF	TGTGCCAGCAGTTTATCGGGGACAACTAATGAAAAACTGTTTTTT
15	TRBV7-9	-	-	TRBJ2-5	CASSSGTDFGETQYF	TGTGCCAGCAGCTCCGGGACGGACTTTGGAGAGACCCAGTACTTC
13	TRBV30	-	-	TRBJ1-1	CAWTGQVYTEAFF	TGTGCCTGGACGGGACAAGTCTACACTGAAGCTTTCTTT
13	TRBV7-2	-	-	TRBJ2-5	CASTHRTQETQYF	TGTGCCAGCACCCACAGAACCCAAGAGACCCAGTACTTC
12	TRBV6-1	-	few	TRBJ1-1	CASSELNTEAFF	TGTGCCAGCAGTGAGCTGAACACTGAAGCTTTCTTT
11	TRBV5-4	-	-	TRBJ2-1	CASGGYNEQFF	TGTGCCAGTGGAGGGTACAATGAGCAGTTCTTC
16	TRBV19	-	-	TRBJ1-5	CASREMGRGRDQPQHF	TGTGCCAGTAGGGAGATGGGCAGGGGCAGAGACCAGCCCCAGCATTTT
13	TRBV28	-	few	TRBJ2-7	CASSLGRANEQYF	TGTGCCAGCAGCCTGGGCAGGGCCAACGAGCAGTACTTC
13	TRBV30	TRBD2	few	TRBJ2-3	CAWSRGGTDTQYF	TGTGCCTGGAGCCGGGGGGGCACAGATACGCAGTATTTT
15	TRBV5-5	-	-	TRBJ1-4	CASSLGIWTNEKLFF	TGTGCCAGCAGCTTGGGTATTTGGACTAATGAAAAACTGTTTTTT
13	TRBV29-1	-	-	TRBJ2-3	CSVEGRHTDTQYF	TGCAGCGTTGAAGGCCGACACACAGATACGCAGTATTTT
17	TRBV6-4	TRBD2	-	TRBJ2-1	CASSDPGTSGTYNEQFF	TGTGCCAGCAGTGACCCCGGGACTAGCGGAACCTACAATGAGCAGTTCTTC
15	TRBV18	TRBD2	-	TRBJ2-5	CASSPPTSGRETQYF	TGTGCCAGCTCACCACCGACTAGCGGGAGGGAGACCCAGTACTTC
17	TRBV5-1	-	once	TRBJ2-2	CASSLIGPLANTGELFF	TGCGCCAGCAGCTTGATAGGGCCATTAGCGAACACCGGGGAGCTGTTTTTT
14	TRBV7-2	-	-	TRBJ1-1	CASSLGLGGSEAFF	TGTGCCAGCAGCTTAGGACTTGGCGGCTCTGAAGCTTTCTTT
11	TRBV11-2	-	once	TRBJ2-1	CASSLLNEQFF	TGTGCCAGCAGCTTATTGAATGAGCAGTTCTTC
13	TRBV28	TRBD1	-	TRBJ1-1	CASRTGASLLAFF	TGTGCCAGCAGGACAGGGGCCTCCTTGTTAGCTTTCTTT
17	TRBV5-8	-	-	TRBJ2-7	CASSLGGSQGPSYEQYF	TGTGCCAGCAGCTTGGGGGGGAGCCAGGGGCCGTCCTACGAGCAGTACTTC
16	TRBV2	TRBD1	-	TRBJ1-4	CASREGQGVGLEKLFF	TGTGCCAGCAGGGAAGGACAGGGGGTAGGCTTGGAAAAACTGTTTTTT
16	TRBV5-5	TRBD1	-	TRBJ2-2	CASSLGTGANTGELFF	TGTGCCAGCAGCTTGGGGACAGGCGCGAACACCGGGGAGCTGTTTTTT
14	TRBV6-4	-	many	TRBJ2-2	CASSDSGTPGELFF	TGTGCCAGCAGTGACTCTGGGACGCCCGGGGAGCTGTTTTTT
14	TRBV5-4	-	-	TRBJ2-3	CASTKEGFTDTQYF	TGTGCCAGCACCAAAGAAGGGTTCACAGATACGCAGTATTTT
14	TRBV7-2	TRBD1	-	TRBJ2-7	CASSRTGGHYEQYF	TGTGCCAGCAGCCGCACAGGGGGCCACTACGAGCAGTACTTC
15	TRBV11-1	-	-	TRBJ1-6	CASSPDSGFNSPLHF	TGTGCCAGCAGCCCGGACAGTGGATTTAATTCACCCCTCCACTTT
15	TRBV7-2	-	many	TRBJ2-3	CASSLAARSTDTQYF	TGTGCCAGCAGCTTAGCGGCGCGGAGCACAGATACGCAGTATTTT
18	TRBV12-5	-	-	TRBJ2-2	CASGYITGPLPNTGELFF	TGTGCTAGTGGTTACATTACAGGGCCCCTCCCGAACACCGGGGAGCTGTTTTTT
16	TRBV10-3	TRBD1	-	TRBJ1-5	CAISPGTGNSNQPQHF	TGTGCCATCAGCCCAGGGACAGGGAATAGCAATCAGCCCCAGCATTTT